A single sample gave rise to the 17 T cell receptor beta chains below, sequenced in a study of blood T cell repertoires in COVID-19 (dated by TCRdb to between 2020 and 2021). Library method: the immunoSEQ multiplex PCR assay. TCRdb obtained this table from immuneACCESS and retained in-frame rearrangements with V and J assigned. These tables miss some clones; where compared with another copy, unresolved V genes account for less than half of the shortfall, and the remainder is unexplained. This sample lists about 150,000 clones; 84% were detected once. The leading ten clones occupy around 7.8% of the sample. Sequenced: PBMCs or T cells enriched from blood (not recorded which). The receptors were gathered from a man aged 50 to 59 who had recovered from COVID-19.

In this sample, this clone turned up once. The chain's CDR3 is CASSPPTGSNTEAFF. CDR3 sequence (DNA): TGTGCCAGCTCACCACCGACAGGTTCGAACACTGAAGCTTTCTTT. The rearrangement joins TRBV18 to TRBJ1-1, with D possibly TRBD1 on 6 matching bases. Germline CDR1 is KGHSH and CDR2 is LQKENI. Trimming shortened V by 0 bases and J by 1 base, and 9 bases separated the two germline ends. The CDR3 runs to 15 residues.

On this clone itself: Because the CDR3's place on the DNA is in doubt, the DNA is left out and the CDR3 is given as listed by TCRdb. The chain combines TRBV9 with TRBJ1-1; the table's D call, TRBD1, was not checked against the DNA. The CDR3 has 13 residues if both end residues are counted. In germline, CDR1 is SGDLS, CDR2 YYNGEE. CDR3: CASSVAGGTGPIF.

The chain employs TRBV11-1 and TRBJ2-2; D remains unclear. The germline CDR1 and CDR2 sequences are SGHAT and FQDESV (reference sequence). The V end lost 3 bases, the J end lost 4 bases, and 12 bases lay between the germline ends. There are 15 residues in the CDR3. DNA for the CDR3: TGTGCCAGCAGCTTTAGGCTAGTGGGCACCGGGGAGCTGTTTTTT. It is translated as CASSFRLVGTGELFF.

CDR3 region: CASSPWLSLQGGPESGLFF. In DNA, the CDR3 is TGTGCCAGCTCACCATGGTTGAGTCTGCAGGGTGGACCTGAAAGTGGACTGTTTTTT. The chain couples TRBV18 to TRBJ1-4; D is possibly TRBD1 (5 bases). Deletions cut 2 bases from V and 13 bases from J, with 32 bases between. The CDR3 covers 19 residues. Germline V gives CDR1 KGHSH, CDR2 LQKENI. The full variable domain, rest sourced from reference TRBV18 and TRBJ1-4, is NAGVMQNPRHLVRRRGQEARLRCSPMKGHSHVYWYRQLPEEGLKFMVYLQKENIIDESGMPKERFSAEFPKEGPSILRIQQVVRGDSAAYFCASSPWLSLQGGPESGLFFGSGTQLSVL.

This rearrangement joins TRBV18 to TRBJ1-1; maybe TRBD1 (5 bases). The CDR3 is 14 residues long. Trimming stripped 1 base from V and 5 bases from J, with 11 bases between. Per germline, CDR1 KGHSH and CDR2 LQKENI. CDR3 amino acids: CASSPLPQGTEAFF. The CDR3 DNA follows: TGTGCCAGCTCACCACTACCCCAGGGTACTGAAGCTTTCTTT.

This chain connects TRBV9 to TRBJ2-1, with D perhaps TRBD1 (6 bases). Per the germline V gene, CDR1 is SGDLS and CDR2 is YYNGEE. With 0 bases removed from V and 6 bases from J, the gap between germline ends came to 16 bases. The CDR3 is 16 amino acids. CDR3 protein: CASSVVVGAIPNEQFF. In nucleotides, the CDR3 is TGTGCCAGCAGCGTAGTCGTGGGGGCCATTCCCAATGAGCAGTTCTTC.

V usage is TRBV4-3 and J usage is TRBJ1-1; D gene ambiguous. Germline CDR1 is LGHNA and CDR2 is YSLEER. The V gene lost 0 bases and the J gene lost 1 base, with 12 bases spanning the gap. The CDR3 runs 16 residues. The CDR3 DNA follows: TGCGCCAGCAGCCAAGATCTCGCTAGCACGAACACTGAAGCTTTCTTT. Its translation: CASSQDLASTNTEAFF.

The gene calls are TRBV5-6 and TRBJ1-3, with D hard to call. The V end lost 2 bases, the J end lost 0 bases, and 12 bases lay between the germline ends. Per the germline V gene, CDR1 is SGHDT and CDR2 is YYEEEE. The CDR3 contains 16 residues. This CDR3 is CASSFYTRFSGNTIYF. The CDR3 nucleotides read TGTGCCAGCAGCTTTTATACAAGATTCTCTGGAAACACCATATATTTT. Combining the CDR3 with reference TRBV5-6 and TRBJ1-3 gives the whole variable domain DAGVTQSPTHLIKTRGQQVTLRCSPKSGHDTVSWYQQALGQGPQFIFQYYEEEERQRGNFPDRFSGHQFPNYSSELNVNALLLGDSALYLCASSFYTRFSGNTIYFGEGSWLTVV.

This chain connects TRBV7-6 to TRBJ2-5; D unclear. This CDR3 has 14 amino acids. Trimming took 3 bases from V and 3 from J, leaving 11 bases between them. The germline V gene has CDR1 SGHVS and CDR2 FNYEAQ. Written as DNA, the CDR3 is TGTGCCAGCAGCTTCGGAGTGGGTGAAGAGACCCAGTACTTC. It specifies CASSFGVGEETQYF.

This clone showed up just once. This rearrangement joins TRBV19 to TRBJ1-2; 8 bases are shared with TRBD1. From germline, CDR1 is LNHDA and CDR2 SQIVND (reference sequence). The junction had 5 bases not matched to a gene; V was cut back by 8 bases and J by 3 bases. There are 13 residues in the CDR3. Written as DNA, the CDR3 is TGTGCCAGTCGGGCACAGGGGGACTATGGCTACACCTTC. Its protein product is CASRAQGDYGYTF.

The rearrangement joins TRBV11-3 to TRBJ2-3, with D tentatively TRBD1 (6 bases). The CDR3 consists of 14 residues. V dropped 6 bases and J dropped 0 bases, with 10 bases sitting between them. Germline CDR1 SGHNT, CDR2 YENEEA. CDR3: CASRGTTSTDTQYF. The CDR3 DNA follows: TGTGCCAGCAGAGGGACAACTAGCACAGATACGCAGTATTTT.

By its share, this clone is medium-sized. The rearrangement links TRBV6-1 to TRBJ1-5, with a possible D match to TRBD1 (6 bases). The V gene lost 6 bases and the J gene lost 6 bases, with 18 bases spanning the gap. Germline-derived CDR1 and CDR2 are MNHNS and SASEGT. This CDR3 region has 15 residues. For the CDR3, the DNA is TGTGCCAGCAGGGTGACAGGATTTTATAGTCAGCCCCAGCATTTT. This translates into CASRVTGFYSQPQHF.

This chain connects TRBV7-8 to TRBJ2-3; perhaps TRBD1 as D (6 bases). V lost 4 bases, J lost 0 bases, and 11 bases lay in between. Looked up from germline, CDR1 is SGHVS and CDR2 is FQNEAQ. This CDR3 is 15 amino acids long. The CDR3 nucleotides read TGTGCCAGCAGCTGGGACACCGCTAGCACAGATACGCAGTATTTT. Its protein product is CASSWDTASTDTQYF.

The CDR3 loop is CASSLPGRDTEAFF. The CDR3 coding sequence is TGTGCCAGCAGTCTTCCTGGGCGGGACACTGAAGCTTTCTTT. This chain connects TRBV7-2 to TRBJ1-1; no definite D call. The CDR3 length is 14 residues. CDR1 and CDR2 (germline): SGHTA, FQGNSA. Deletions cut 6 bases from V and 3 bases from J, with 14 bases between. The entire variable domain, with the rest obtained from reference TRBV7-2 and TRBJ1-1, is as follows: GAGVSQSPSNKVTEKGKDVELRCDPISGHTALYWYRQSLGQGLEFLIYFQGNSAPDKSGLPSDRFSAERTGGSVSTLTIQRTQQEDSAVYLCASSLPGRDTEAFFGQGTRLTVV.

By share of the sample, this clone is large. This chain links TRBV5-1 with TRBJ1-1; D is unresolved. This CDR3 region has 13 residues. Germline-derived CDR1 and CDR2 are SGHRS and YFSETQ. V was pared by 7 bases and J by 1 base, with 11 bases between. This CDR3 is CASGQVPNTEAFF. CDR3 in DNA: TGCGCCAGCGGGCAGGTCCCGAACACTGAAGCTTTCTTT.

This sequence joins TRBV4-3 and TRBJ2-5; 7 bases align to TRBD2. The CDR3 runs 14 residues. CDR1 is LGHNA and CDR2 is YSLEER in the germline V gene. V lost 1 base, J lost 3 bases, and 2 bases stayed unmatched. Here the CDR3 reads CASSQGLAEETQYF. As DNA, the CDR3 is TGCGCCAGCAGCCAAGGGCTAGCGGAAGAGACCCAGTACTTC.

CDR3 coding DNA: TGTGCCAGCAGCCCCCTAGCGGGGGGGCTAGATGAGCAGTTCTTC. This encodes CASSPLAGGLDEQFF. The J gene is TRBJ2-1, the V gene TRBV7-3; 12 bases map to TRBD2. V lost 5 bases and J lost 8; bases outside the gene matches: 7. The germline gives CDR1 SGHTA, CDR2 FQGTGA. This CDR3 is 15 amino acids long. The full variable domain, its missing parts supplied by reference TRBV7-3 and TRBJ2-1, is GAGVSQTPSNKVTEKGKYVELRCDPISGHTALYWYRQSLGQGPEFLIYFQGTGAADDSGLPNDRFFAVRPEGSVSTLKIQRTERGDSAVYLCASSPLAGGLDEQFFGPGTRLTVL.